This T cell receptor (beta chain) was recorded in a study of beta chain features in type 1 diabetes. Broader study findings: It was among patients, rather than healthy donors, that naive, central memory and Treg TCRB repertoires appeared more similar. Type 1 diabetes patients had TCRB CDR3s that were shorter (moderately but significantly so) in all four CD4+ subsets. A potential PCR bias toward shorter templates would be equal in patient and control samples.

The CDR3 covers 15 residues. The germline V and J ends were trimmed by 3 bases and 6 bases, with 16 bases remaining between them. From germline, CDR1 is SGHNT and CDR2 YYREEE (reference sequence). The investigators reverse transcribed all of the isolated RNA, so they sequenced expressed TCRB transcripts. Assay: immunoSEQ multiplex PCR; the TCRdb copy retains only in-frame clones and omits some. The sample holds about 340,000 clones, roughly 12% seen once. This clone was counted only a few times. Its antigen is not known. The receptor was derived from a woman aged 18-29 years with type 1 diabetes. The sample was naive CD4+ T cells from blood. The chain employs TRBV5-4 and TRBJ2-1; tentatively, D is TRBD2 (6 bases). CDR3 DNA sequence: TGTGCCAGCAGCTACCTCGGGGGAGGCCCCAATGAGCAGTTCTTC. Protein product: CASSYLGGGPNEQFF. The full variable domain, rest sourced from reference TRBV5-4 and TRBJ2-1, is ETGVTQSPTHLIKTRGQQVTLRCSSQSGHNTVSWYQQALGQGPQFIFQYYREEENGRGNFPPRFSGLQFPNYSSELNVNALELDDSALYLCASSYLGGGPNEQFFGPGTRLTVL.